This is a list of T cell receptor beta chains from one sample in a study of T cell responses to AZD1222 COVID-19 vaccine. The table came from immunoSEQ multiplex PCR; TCRdb's copy has only in-frame clones and leaves some out. The repertoire holds approximately 85,000 clones, with 80% to 90% as singletons. The specimen comprised peripheral blood, sampled on day 0 of AZD1222 vaccination. The receptor source for this set is an adult in good health. CDR3s include the opening cysteine and the closing phenylalanine or tryptophan.

j_gene,v_gene,CDR3aa
TRBJ1-6,TRBV14,CATGRGNSPLHF
TRBJ1-2,TRBV6-1,CASSEREVVRGYGYTF
TRBJ1-1,TRBV30,CAWSVRGVTTEAFF
TRBJ2-1,TRBV7-2,CASSLNGASYNEQFF
TRBJ2-5,TRBV6-1,CASSEMLATQYF
TRBJ1-1,TRBV9,CASSAMGQGNTEAFF
TRBJ2-1,TRBV6-5,CASTLGGEQFF
TRBJ1-6,TRBV28,CASRRDRGPYNSPLHF
TRBJ1-4,TRBV6-4,CASSDSAGTNEKLFF
TRBJ1-1,TRBV21-1,CASSTDRGGTEAFF
TRBJ2-4,TRBV3-1/TRBV3-2,CASSQDLARKNIQYF
TRBJ2-7,TRBV5-1,CASSSTSGSAYEQYF
TRBJ2-7,TRBV5-3,CARSSKDRGGNEQYF
TRBJ2-7,TRBV28,CASSRTGGPETQYF
TRBJ2-2,TRBV6-6,CASRLAGELFF
TRBJ2-6,TRBV19,CASNSPGSSGANVLTF
TRBJ2-1,TRBV6-1,CASSEWGGRTDEQFF
TRBJ2-3,TRBV29-1,CSVEQSRDTQYF
TRBJ1-5,TRBV27,CASSRDQGQGPQHF
TRBJ2-7,TRBV2,CASNLAYEQYF
TRBJ2-3,TRBV6-6,CASIPGGAGTQYF
TRBJ1-6,TRBV6-4,CASSPGRQGGIGSPLHF
TRBJ2-1,TRBV5-6,CASSPFGGHNEQFF
TRBJ2-7,TRBV13,CASSFSPYEQYF
TRBJ1-5,TRBV30,CAWSGRDRGQMGVNQPQHF
TRBJ2-2,TRBV2,CATSRGWPGELFF
TRBJ1-2,TRBV29-1,CSVDATGVYGYTF
TRBJ1-1,TRBV6-1,CASSESPTSRAFF
TRBJ2-1,TRBV5-1,CASSLEAPSFSEQFF
TRBJ2-1,TRBV4-2,CASSQDAPGGGYNEQFF
TRBJ2-5,TRBV4-2,CASSQDTGLAGGETQYF
TRBJ1-2,TRBV5-6,CASSLGDREGYGYTF
TRBJ1-1,TRBV10-2,CASRQGSTEAFF
TRBJ1-3,TRBV7-9,CASTGWGGNTIYF
TRBJ1-5,TRBV28,CASSFRGQALKNQPQHF
TRBJ1-4,TRBV27,CASRSGITNEKLFF
TRBJ1-4,TRBV28,CASSLTGQGIYEKLFF
TRBJ2-1,TRBV6-5,CASSRTASVNEQFF
TRBJ1-1,TRBV5-1,CASSFSLGAGDKNTEAFF
TRBJ2-4,TRBV7-9,CASSLELGIAKNIQYF
TRBJ2-3,TRBV6-1,CASSERGGRGDTQYF
TRBJ1-2,TRBV5-1,CASSLSQSYGYTF
TRBJ1-5,TRBV28,CASNKRNQPQHF
TRBJ1-1,TRBV29-1,CSADKGVDTEAFF
TRBJ2-2,TRBV7-3,CASSTQTTGELFF
TRBJ1-3,TRBV11-2,CASSLERDGNTIYF
TRBJ1-2,TRBV28,CASYPGQGWGYTF
TRBJ1-1,TRBV18,CASSPTSEAFF
TRBJ1-4,TRBV7-9,CASSPDGGAEKLFF
TRBJ2-4,TRBV18,CASSPGTSLAKNIQYF
TRBJ2-2,TRBV7-8,CASSLAGGGTGELFF
TRBJ2-7,TRBV7-3,CASSPAGGSYEQYF
TRBJ2-5,TRBV5-4,CASSLGGDKQTQYF
TRBJ1-5,TRBV7-2,CASSAGQGAGSNQPQHF
TRBJ2-1,TRBV19,CASSSRTGGNEQFF
TRBJ2-7,TRBV28,CASRGPGQSSYEQYF
TRBJ2-3,TRBV28,CASSFQAGVADTQYF
TRBJ2-7,TRBV5-1,CASSLRGALKDEQYF